What follows are 15 T cell receptor beta chains derived from one specimen sequenced in a study of cytomegalovirus exposure and HLA in healthy donors. A multiplex PCR was run with 60 Vbeta primers and 13 Jbeta primers. Here immunoSEQ multiplex PCR was the method, and the copy in TCRdb shows in-frame clones only, minus some. The data show some 180,000 clones, 80% seen once. The sequenced sample consisted of PBMCs. The receptor set was obtained from a girl between 10 and 17 years old in good health and CMV-seropositive.

This rearrangement joins TRBV5-1 to TRBJ2-6, with D tentatively TRBD1 (5 bases). V gave up 0 bases and J gave up 0 bases, with 10 bases separating them. Germline-derived CDR1 and CDR2 are SGHRS and YFSETQ. The CDR3 runs 17 residues. The CDR3 DNA sequence: TGCGCCAGCAGCTTGGGACAGCTCATCTCTGGGGCCAACGTCCTGACTTTC. Amino acid sequence: CASSLGQLISGANVLTF.

V usage is TRBV27 and J usage is TRBJ2-1; D may be TRBD1 (5 bases). From germline, CDR1 is MNHEY and CDR2 SMNVEV (reference sequence). There are 13 residues in the CDR3. V shed 5 bases and J shed 7 bases, with 12 bases lying between them. CDR3 in DNA: TGTGCCAGCAGTGAAAAGGGGCGGAATGAGCAGTTCTTC. Its protein product is CASSEKGRNEQFF.

The chain recombines TRBV14 with TRBJ2-5, with TRBD1 as a possible D gene (6 bases). Trimming took 4 bases from V and 0 from J, leaving 9 bases between them. The CDR3 is made up of 14 amino acids. Germline CDR1 SGHDN, CDR2 FVKESK. This CDR3 reads CASSRTGYQETQYF. For the CDR3, the DNA is TGTGCCAGCAGCCGCACAGGGTACCAAGAGACCCAGTACTTC.

The chain employs TRBV19 and TRBJ2-7, with 7 bases aligning to TRBD1. The trim removed 3 bases at V and 1 base at J, leaving 6 bases unmatched. CDR1 is LNHDA, CDR2 SQIVND, per germline (reference sequence). The CDR3 runs 15 residues. CDR3 sequence (DNA): TGTGCCAGTAGTATTGTGGGGACAGCATCCTACGAGCAGTACTTC. This codes for CASSIVGTASYEQYF.

This chain links TRBV19 with TRBJ2-2, with no clear D. The V gene's germline CDR1 is LNHDA and CDR2 SQIVND (reference sequence). V lost 7 bases to trimming and J lost 2 bases, with 14 bases between them. The CDR3 sequence is 15 residues long. DNA for the CDR3: TGTGCCAGTACTCCCCGGAGAAAAAACACCGGGGAGCTGTTTTTT. Its protein product is CASTPRRKNTGELFF.

The rearrangement joins TRBV9 to TRBJ2-1; TRBD2 matches at 12 bases. The CDR3 has 13 residues. V was clipped by 0 bases and J by 14 bases; unmatched bases: 3. CDR1 is SGDLS, CDR2 YYNGEE, per germline. The CDR3 DNA is TGTGCCAGCAGCGTAGGGACTAGCGGGACGAAGTTCTTC. Its protein is CASSVGTSGTKFF.

The rearrangement uses TRBV5-8 and TRBJ1-4, with 8 bases lining up with TRBD1. This CDR3 has 15 residues. The J segment lost 3 bases and the V segment lost 3 bases, leaving 4 bases of the junction unmatched. Germline V gives CDR1 SGHTS, CDR2 YDEGEE. CDR3 nucleotides: TGTGCCAGCAGCTCCGGACAGGGAGCTAATGAAAAACTGTTTTTT. Translating it yields CASSSGQGANEKLFF.

This clone was found once. The chain recombines TRBV5-1 with TRBJ2-5; tentative D call: TRBD2 (5 bases). V was pared by 2 bases and J by 5 bases, with 13 bases between. CDR1 and CDR2 (germline): SGHRS, YFSETQ. The CDR3 is 14 amino acids. CDR3 nucleotides: TGCGCCAGCAGCTTTTCTGGGCGAGGGGAGACCCAGTACTTC. Translating it yields CASSFSGRGETQYF.

V gene TRBV25-1 combines with J gene TRBJ1-1; TRBD1 matches 8 bases. Germline lookup yields CDR1 MGHDK and CDR2 SYGVNS. The V gene end was trimmed by 7 bases and the J gene end by 0 bases; junction bases not matched to a gene: 4. The CDR3 totals 14 residues. The CDR3 protein is CASTRGQVNTEAFF. The CDR3 DNA follows: TGTGCCAGCACCCGGGGACAGGTGAACACTGAAGCTTTCTTT.

A note on this clone: Relative to the germline gene, one junction end is altered; a read error may explain this. The genes are TRBV7-9 and TRBJ1-2, with D hard to call. Germline V gene sequence: CDR1 SEHNR, CDR2 FQNEAQ (reference sequence). The CDR3 is 12 residues long. The CDR3 nucleotides read TGTTCCAGCAGCCCGGGATCGGATGGCTACACCTTC. It encodes CSSSPGSDGYTF.

This chain links TRBV10-3 with TRBJ2-1; TRBD2 aligns across 12 bases. The ends lost 6 bases at V and 8 bases at J; junction bases unmatched: 5. CDR3 length equals 14 residues. CDR1 and CDR2 (germline): ENHRY, SYGVKD. The CDR3 nucleotides are TGTGCCATCAGGACTAGCGGGAGTGGGCATGAGCAGTTCTTC. Its translation is CAIRTSGSGHEQFF.

The rearrangement links TRBV10-1 to TRBJ1-1; D gene unclear. The CDR3 has 13 amino acids. V was clipped by 7 bases and J by 1 base, with 10 bases between them. Germline CDR1 is WNHNN and CDR2 is SYGVQD (reference sequence). The CDR3 here is CASTAGQNTEAFF. Written as DNA, the CDR3 is TGCGCCAGCACGGCAGGCCAGAACACTGAAGCTTTCTTT.

This rearrangement joins TRBV28 to TRBJ1-5; TRBD1 agrees at 9 bases. The germline gives CDR1 MDHEN, CDR2 SYDVKM. This CDR3 is 14 amino acids long. Trimming cost V 5 bases and J 7 bases; bases outside gene matches: 6. CDR3 in amino acids: CASSQTGGGQPQHF. The CDR3 nucleotides read TGTGCCAGCAGTCAAACAGGGGGCGGCCAGCCCCAGCATTTT.

The rearrangement links TRBV5-1 to TRBJ1-4, with TRBD1 as a possible D gene (6 bases). With 5 bases removed from V and 0 bases from J, the gap between germline ends came to 14 bases. Germline V gene sequence: CDR1 SGHRS, CDR2 YFSETQ. The CDR3 runs 16 residues. CDR3 in amino acids: CASRPTGRATNEKLFF. CDR3 nucleotides: TGCGCCAGCAGACCGACAGGAAGAGCAACTAATGAAAAACTGTTTTTT.

This clone is a singleton in its sample. J is TRBJ2-5 and V is TRBV5-5; D remains ambiguous. CDR1 and CDR2 (germline): SGHKS, YYEKEE (reference sequence). The V end was cut by 2 bases, the J end by 6 bases, with 8 bases between. CDR3 length: 12 amino acids. In DNA form, the CDR3 reads TGTGCCAGCAGCTTTAAACCTAAGACCCAGTACTTC. Translation: CASSFKPKTQYF.